Listed below are T cell receptor beta chains from one sample, sequenced in a study of vaccination effects on CD4 cells after COVID-19. The method was immunoSEQ multiplex PCR; TCRdb's version includes in-frame clones alone and lacks a portion of them. The table has under 55,000 clones, approximately 79% seen once. Their antigens are not known. This specimen consisted of CD4+ T cells from PBMCs cultured with HCoV-OC43 spike peptides, obtained before COVID-19 vaccination. Every receptor here comes from a human donor who received a COVID-19 vaccine. CDR3s leave out the opening cysteine and the closing phenylalanine or tryptophan. The D gene is left open where the match is weak.

d_gene	j_gene	v_gene	CDR3aa
NA	TRBJ1-1	TRBV12-3/TRBV12-4	ATRTALNTEAF
TRBD2	TRBJ2-1	TRBV5-1	ASSLGLAGGRNYNEQF
NA	TRBJ2-4	TRBV2	ASSEGGVNIQY
TRBD1	TRBJ1-6	TRBV6-5	ASSTADRPNSPLH
NA	TRBJ1-2	TRBV2	ASSEALSGGDGYT
NA	TRBJ1-1	TRBV7-2	ASSSQKGTEAF
NA	TRBJ2-5	TRBV19	ASRELDGETQY
TRBD1	TRBJ2-5	TRBV2	ASSVQQGVETQY
NA	TRBJ1-1	TRBV10-3	AISGGQNTEAF
NA	TRBJ2-1	TRBV2	ASRWGSNYNEQF
NA	TRBJ2-3	TRBV7-8	ASSLPGGWGTDTQY
TRBD1	TRBJ1-2	TRBV7-8	ASSLKGQNFYGYT
TRBD1	TRBJ2-5	TRBV7-2	ASSSGQGAETQY
NA	TRBJ1-3	TRBV19	ASSRTVSGNTIY
NA	TRBJ1-2	TRBV24-1	ATSDAGSLESNYGYT
NA	TRBJ1-2	TRBV7-2	ASSLELSLNYGYT
NA	TRBJ2-1	TRBV24-1	ATSDSTRGRWNEQF
TRBD1	TRBJ1-2	TRBV14	ASAGDRGYGYT
TRBD1	TRBJ2-3	TRBV6-5	ASSRDRGPTDTQY
TRBD2	TRBJ2-4	TRBV30	AWSPRWGGSTIQY
TRBD1	TRBJ1-2	TRBV27	ASRPLQGASGYT
NA	TRBJ2-4	TRBV19	ASSIEGVHLAKNIQY
NA	TRBJ2-3	TRBV21-1	ASSKATSGGSDSPDTQY
NA	TRBJ2-1	TRBV28	ASVGGVYRNEQF
NA	TRBJ1-3	TRBV4-1	ASSQAGQGRSPGNTIY
NA	TRBJ1-1	TRBV5-1	ASSPATNTEAF
TRBD2	TRBJ2-3	TRBV7-2	ASRMLAGGAQY
NA	TRBJ2-1	TRBV7-3	ASTKGGGNEQF
TRBD1	TRBJ1-5	TRBV2	ASSRDRGSIQPQH
NA	TRBJ2-3	TRBV19	ASTHGGTDTQY
NA	TRBJ1-2	TRBV7-2	ASSSAGGAYGYT
NA	TRBJ1-2	TRBV6-5	ASSYSNGDYGYT
TRBD1	TRBJ2-6	TRBV19	ASTRTGGSSGANVLT
TRBD2	TRBJ2-3	TRBV5-1	ASSLARASGDTQY
NA	TRBJ1-4	TRBV28	ASSSNRDKANEKLF
TRBD1	TRBJ1-2	TRBV19	ASRQGAVYGYT
TRBD1	TRBJ1-1	TRBV30	AWSVARATGTGSFTEAF
NA	TRBJ2-5	TRBV7-2	ASSLVRGTQY
TRBD1	TRBJ1-5	TRBV3-1/TRBV3-2	ASSPTGGNQPQH
TRBD1	TRBJ2-3	TRBV7-3	ASSLSHDRGTDTQY
TRBD1	TRBJ1-3	TRBV19	ASKPGQGWSGNTIY